A single sample is the source of the 3 T cell receptor beta chains below, sequenced in a study of response to subunit inactivated influenza vaccine. Each CDR3 protein is one row after TCRdb ran MiXCR on the RT-PCR reads. The sample lists a few hundred thousand distinct CDR3 sequences, about 14% occurring once. Material: PBMCs from blood, obtained less than 13 days after vaccination. The source of these receptors is a man aged 50 to 60 who received an inactivated influenza vaccine.

The table lists this clonotype with a few counts. The V and J genes are TRBV30 and TRBJ1-6; D is unclear. The germline V gene has CDR1 GTSNPN and CDR2 SVGIG (reference sequence). This CDR3 is built from 15 residues. The V end was cut by 0 bases, the J end by 7 bases, with 13 bases between. CDR3 sequence: CAWSVSSRANSPLHF. Here the CDR3 DNA reads TGTGCCTGGAGTGTAAGCTCACGGGCAAATTCACCCCTCCACTTT.

This rearrangement joins TRBV11-2 to TRBJ2-7; 9 bases map to TRBD2. Trimming cost V 5 bases and J 4 bases; bases outside gene matches: 9. The CDR3 runs 15 residues. Germline V CDR1 and CDR2: SGHAT, FQNNGV. The CDR3 reads CASSPFLAGQYEQYF. The CDR3 bases are TGTGCCAGCAGCCCCTTCCTAGCGGGGCAATACGAGCAGTACTTC.

This rearrangement joins TRBV29-1 to TRBJ2-2; possible D gene TRBD2, 6 bases. Germline CDR1 is SQVTM and CDR2 is ANQGSEA. The length of the CDR3 is 13 residues. Trimming left V 4 bases short and J 3 bases short, with 9 bases between. The DNA of the CDR3 is TGCAGCGTTGTAGCGGTGCACACCGGGGAGCTGTTTTTT. It is translated as CSVVAVHTGELFF.